Listed below are T cell receptor beta chains from one sample, sequenced in a study of early T cells in non-severe SARS-CoV-2 infection. One entry per CDR3 protein, called by TCRdb with MiXCR from the 5' RACE reads. This table has about 69,000 distinct CDR3 sequences, roughly a tenth appearing once. Material: whole blood. The receptors derive from an adult who was a healthcare worker with PCR-confirmed SARS-CoV-2 infection or an uninfected control (not recorded which). The CDR3 runs from the conserved cysteine through the conserved F or W. A D gene is named only where the DNA matches it firmly. Some rows have no size entry. The others give once, few or many, or a class for an expanded clone.

J gene: TRBJ2-7; D gene: -; clone size: -; V gene: TRBV10-3; CDR3 protein: CAISGTPGQTGYEQYF; CDR3 DNA: TGTGCCATCAGTGGTACACCGGGACAAACGGGCTACGAGCAGTACTTC
J gene: TRBJ1-5; D gene: -; clone size: many; V gene: TRBV6-2/TRBV6-3; CDR3 protein: CASSETTTVVRPQHF; CDR3 DNA: TGTGCCAGCAGTGAGACGACCACGGTCGTAAGGCCCCAGCATTTT
J gene: TRBJ2-5; D gene: -; clone size: few; V gene: TRBV29-1; CDR3 protein: CSVGTQQETQYF; CDR3 DNA: TGCAGCGTTGGGACCCAGCAGGAGACCCAGTACTTC
J gene: TRBJ2-4; D gene: TRBD1; clone size: -; V gene: TRBV10-1; CDR3 protein: CASRYRPGQGVCAYIQYF; CDR3 DNA: TGCGCCAGCAGATACCGACCGGGACAGGGGGTATGCGCTTACATTCAGTACTTC
J gene: TRBJ2-3; D gene: TRBD2; clone size: -; V gene: TRBV2; CDR3 protein: CVSSEARLADTQYF; CDR3 DNA: TGTGTCAGCAGTGAAGCTCGACTAGCCGATACGCAGTATTTT
J gene: TRBJ1-1; D gene: -; clone size: many; V gene: TRBV7-2; CDR3 protein: CASSPRRNTEAFF; CDR3 DNA: TGTGCCAGCAGCCCTAGACGGAACACTGAAGCTTTCTTT
J gene: TRBJ2-1; D gene: TRBD2; clone size: many; V gene: TRBV27; CDR3 protein: CASSSALAGTDEQFF; CDR3 DNA: TGTGCCAGCAGTTCTGCCCTAGCGGGAACGGATGAGCAGTTCTTC
J gene: TRBJ2-1; D gene: TRBD1; clone size: many; V gene: TRBV5-1; CDR3 protein: CASSFRDRYNEQFF; CDR3 DNA: TGCGCCAGCAGCTTTAGGGACAGATACAATGAGCAGTTCTTC
J gene: TRBJ1-1; D gene: -; clone size: many; V gene: TRBV7-9; CDR3 protein: CASSSSGGAGTEAFF; CDR3 DNA: TGTGCCAGCAGCTCCTCCGGGGGGGCAGGGACTGAAGCTTTCTTT
J gene: TRBJ2-1; D gene: -; clone size: many; V gene: TRBV10-2; CDR3 protein: CASRETVNHEQFF; CDR3 DNA: TGCGCCAGCAGGGAGACTGTCAACCATGAGCAGTTCTTC
J gene: TRBJ2-5; D gene: TRBD2; clone size: -; V gene: TRBV5-4; CDR3 protein: CASNNRGLGQETQYF; CDR3 DNA: TGTGCCAGCAACAACCGCGGACTAGGACAAGAGACCCAGTACTTC
J gene: TRBJ2-7; D gene: -; clone size: many; V gene: TRBV20-1; CDR3 protein: CSARDHGGYEQYF; CDR3 DNA: TGCAGTGCTAGAGATCACGGAGGGTACGAGCAGTACTTC
J gene: TRBJ1-1; D gene: -; clone size: many; V gene: TRBV5-1; CDR3 protein: CASSTGARGASTEAFF; CDR3 DNA: TGCGCCAGCAGCACGGGCGCCCGGGGGGCGAGTACTGAAGCTTTCTTT
J gene: TRBJ2-3; D gene: TRBD1; clone size: few; V gene: TRBV6-4; CDR3 protein: CASSAGDRSTDTQYF; CDR3 DNA: TGTGCCAGCAGTGCCGGGGACAGAAGCACAGATACGCAGTATTTT
J gene: TRBJ2-7; D gene: -; clone size: -; V gene: TRBV11-2; CDR3 protein: CASSLHEEDTRRYEQYF; CDR3 DNA: TGTGCCAGCAGCCTACATGAGGAGGACACCCGCCGGTACGAGCAGTACTTC
J gene: TRBJ2-7; D gene: -; clone size: -; V gene: TRBV6-1; CDR3 protein: CASSARDANSYEQYF; CDR3 DNA: TGTGCCAGCAGTGCCCGGGACGCCAACTCCTACGAGCAGTACTTC
J gene: TRBJ1-1; D gene: -; clone size: few; V gene: TRBV20-1; CDR3 protein: CSASPRQVTEAFF; CDR3 DNA: TGCAGTGCTAGCCCCCGACAGGTCACTGAAGCTTTCTTT